This T cell receptor beta chain emerged from a study of blood T cell repertoires in COVID-19. The wider study: Whether acute or convalescent, the COVID-19 samples came from the United States, Italy and Spain.

What the recovered Cohort 3 donors had was two negative PCRs, clearance, or symptom resolution. Profiled with immunoSEQ multiplex PCR; TCRdb holds only in-frame clones, not every one. The table records about 180,000 clones, 80% to 90% of them present only once. CDR3 size: 19 residues. Deletions cut 2 bases from V and 5 bases from J, with 27 bases between. The germline V gene encodes CDR1 SGHTA and CDR2 FQGNSA. The V and J genes are TRBV7-2 and TRBJ1-2; maybe TRBD1 (5 bases). The clonotype originates from a woman aged 18-29 years who had recovered from COVID-19. Sequencing used PBMCs or T cells enriched from blood (not recorded which). The CDR3 loop reads CASSLLSGRTSSGVYGYTF. CDR3 DNA sequence: TGTGCCAGCAGCTTACTCTCTGGTCGAACCTCGTCGGGGGTATATGGCTACACCTTC.